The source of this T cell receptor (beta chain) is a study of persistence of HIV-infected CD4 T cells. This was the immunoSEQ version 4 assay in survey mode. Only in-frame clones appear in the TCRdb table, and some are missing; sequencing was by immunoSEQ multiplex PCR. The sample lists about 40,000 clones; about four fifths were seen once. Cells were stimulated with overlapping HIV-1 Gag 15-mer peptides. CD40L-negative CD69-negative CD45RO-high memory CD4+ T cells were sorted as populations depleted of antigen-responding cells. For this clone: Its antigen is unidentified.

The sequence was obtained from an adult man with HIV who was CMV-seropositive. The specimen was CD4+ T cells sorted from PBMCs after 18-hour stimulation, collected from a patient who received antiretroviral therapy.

CDR3 bases: TGTGCCATCAGGCCTTCTAGCGGGAAACCCCGAGAGCAGTTCTTC. Translating it yields CAIRPSSGKPREQFF. The chain carries TRBV10-3 and TRBJ2-1, with 9 nucleotides matching TRBD2. The CDR3 spans 15 residues. Germline loops: CDR1 ENHRY, CDR2 SYGVKD. The J segment lost 10 bases and the V segment lost 6 bases, leaving 13 bases of the junction unmatched.